This T cell receptor beta chain emerged from a study of control samples from healthy donors and cancer patients. J lost 5 bases, V lost 0 bases, and 6 bases had no gene match. CDR3 length equals 15 residues. CDR1 SGHRS and CDR2 YFSETQ come from the germline V gene. Sequencing used immunoSEQ multiplex PCR; TCRdb keeps in-frame clones, though not all of them. The sample records tens of thousands of clones, about 93% being singletons. The chain couples TRBV5-1 to TRBJ2-3; 7 nucleotides match TRBD2. The sequence was obtained from a woman aged 50 to 60 with head and neck cancer. The material sequenced was PBMCs. The CDR3 nucleotides read TGCGCCAGCAGCTTGGTGGTCAGGGAGGGAGATACGCAGTATTTT. It specifies CASSLVVREGDTQYF.